A selection of T cell receptor beta chains follows, all from one sample in a study of T-cell reconstitution after alpha-beta-depleted transplantation in children. Via MiXCR, TCRdb re-called the PCR reads, giving one row per CDR3 protein. The table lists 500,000 or so distinct CDR3 sequences, roughly 33% of them singletons. Sequencing used PBMCs from the stem cell graft donor, obtained from the stem cell graft. The origin of the receptors is a human donor who donated a stem cell graft to a child with aplastic anemia. The CDR3 runs from the conserved cysteine through the conserved F or W. Each record gives: V gene, J gene, CDR3 protein.

>TRBV5-1|TRBJ2-2
CASSPVADTGELFF
>TRBV29-1|TRBJ2-1
CSVASGSQGEQFF
>TRBV7-9|TRBJ1-5
CASSPLTGTGNQPQHF
>TRBV11-2|TRBJ1-1
CASSLNQGEAFF
>TRBV4-2|TRBJ2-7
CASSQGTSGYEQYF
>TRBV20-1|TRBJ2-7
CSAITTTRGEQYF
>TRBV15|TRBJ2-7
CATSIGMAIHEQYF
>TRBV27|TRBJ1-6
CASTGRRDRFSPLHF
>TRBV30|TRBJ2-1
CAWSTTNPGNEQFF
>TRBV15|TRBJ2-1
CATSSWGLGDNEQFF
>TRBV5-4|TRBJ1-2
CASSPGTGNNYGYTF
>TRBV19|TRBJ2-6
CASARADSGANVLTF